A single sample gave rise to the 13 T cell receptor beta chains below, sequenced in a study of OX40 agonist ivuxolimab in advanced cancers. The library was made by the immunoSEQ multiplex PCR assay. TCRdb took over this immuneACCESS table, retaining in-frame rearrangements with V and J assigned. Such tables are incomplete; in checked studies, under half of the missing clones stem from an unresolved V gene, and the remainder is unexplained. Present in this sample are more than 65,000 clones, 88% of which were seen just once. 0.95% to 1.3% of the sample is taken by the ten largest. Sample: CD4+ or CD8+ T cells sorted from blood, taken in a trial of the OX40 agonist ivuxolimab. These receptors came from an adult with an advanced solid tumor such as melanoma, head and neck, liver or kidney cancer.

This rearrangement joins TRBV11-3 to TRBJ2-1; 7 positions match TRBD1. V was pared by 3 bases and J by 6 bases, with 11 bases of the junction left unmatched. The V gene's germline CDR1 is SGHNT and CDR2 YENEEA. This CDR3 has 16 residues. CDR3: CASSFRRGEGANEQFF. CDR3 bases: TGTGCCAGCAGCTTTAGAAGGGGCGAGGGGGCCAATGAGCAGTTCTTC. The full variable domain, in which reference TRBV11-3 and TRBJ2-1 provide the parts outside the CDR3, is EAGVVQSPRYKIIEKKQPVAFWCNPISGHNTLYWYLQNLGQGPELLIRYENEEAVDDSQLPKDRFSAERLKGVDSTLKIQPAELGDSAVYLCASSFRRGEGANEQFFGPGTRLTVL.

This chain connects TRBV10-2 to TRBJ2-5; D is possibly TRBD1 or TRBD2 (7 bases each). With 8 bases removed from V and 5 bases from J, the gap between germline ends came to 15 bases. Germline V CDR1 and CDR2: WSHSY, SAAADI. The CDR3 length is 13 residues. In DNA, the CDR3 is TGCGCCAGCTCGACAGGGAGGGCGGAGACCCAGTACTTC. Translating it yields CASSTGRAETQYF.

This chain uses TRBV30 with TRBJ2-6; D not certain. Germline V gives CDR1 GTSNPN, CDR2 SVGIG (reference sequence). V gave up 8 bases and J gave up 0 bases, with 11 bases separating them. The CDR3 has 14 residues. DNA for the CDR3: TGTGCCCTGGACCCCCGCTCTGGGGCCAACGTCCTGACTTTC. This translates into CALDPRSGANVLTF. Full variable domain (rest looked up from reference TRBV30 and TRBJ2-6): SQTIHQWPATLVQPVGSPLSLECTVEGTSNPNLYWYRQAAGRGLQLLFYSVGIGQISSEVPQNLSASRPQDRQFILSSKKLLLSDSGFYLCALDPRSGANVLTFGAGSRLTVL.

This clone was seen more than once but under ten times. The chain combines TRBV5-4 with TRBJ2-3; either TRBD1 or TRBD2 may supply D (5 bases each). V was shortened by 3 bases and J by 2 bases, with 13 bases between the two germline ends. Germline CDR1 SGHNT, CDR2 YYREEE (reference sequence). This CDR3 comprises 15 residues. CDR3 region: CASSSWDRPTDTQYF. In DNA, the CDR3 is TGTGCCAGCAGCTCTTGGGACCGACCCACAGATACGCAGTATTTT.

The chain has TRBV18 and TRBJ2-5; D tentatively reads TRBD1 or TRBD2 (5 bases each). This CDR3 is 13 amino acids long. Trimming stripped 6 bases from V and 3 bases from J, with 11 bases between. The germline V gene has CDR1 KGHSH and CDR2 LQKENI. CDR3 protein: CASSPGTKETQYF. CDR3 coding DNA: TGTGCCAGCTCTCCCGGGACCAAAGAGACCCAGTACTTC.

The rearrangement links TRBV6-6 to TRBJ1-1; D call uncertain. CDR3 length equals 12 residues. Germline V gene data show CDR1 as MNHNY and CDR2 as SVGAGI (reference sequence). The ends were cut back, 5 bases at V and 6 bases at J, with 10 bases in the middle. The CDR3 DNA is TGTGCCAGCAGTATAGATGTGGCTGAAGCTTTCTTT. Translation gives CASSIDVAEAFF.

The genes are TRBV5-1 and TRBJ2-3; no clear D. Germline V gene lookup returns CDR1 SGHRS and CDR2 YFSETQ. Trimming took off 2 bases at V and 3 bases at J, with 10 bases between the two ends. The CDR3 consists of 14 residues. In DNA, the CDR3 is TGCGCCAGCAGCTTCGCTGGAGCTACAGATACGCAGTATTTT. Its protein is CASSFAGATDTQYF.

The chain couples TRBV23-1 to TRBJ2-7; D might be TRBD1 (7 bases). TRBV23-1 is reported as an ORF; its role is uncertain. V lost 7 bases to trimming and J lost 6 bases, with 28 bases between them. This CDR3 region has 17 residues. CDR3 protein: CASISIGGDRACGEQYF. The CDR3, as DNA: TGCGCCAGCATTTCTATCGGGGGTGACAGGGCTTGCGGCGAGCAGTACTTC.

The rearrangement uses TRBV5-4 and TRBJ2-5; 8 bases line up with TRBD2. This CDR3 region has 16 residues. CDR1 is SGHNT and CDR2 is YYREEE in the germline V gene (reference sequence). V lost 3 bases to trimming and J lost 5 bases; unmatched junction nucleotides: 12. The CDR3 spells CASSWGTSGRGETQYF. The CDR3 DNA reads as TGTGCCAGCAGCTGGGGTACTAGCGGTCGGGGGGAGACCCAGTACTTC. Drawing the rest from reference TRBV5-4 and TRBJ2-5, the complete variable domain is ETGVTQSPTHLIKTRGQQVTLRCSSQSGHNTVSWYQQALGQGPQFIFQYYREEENGRGNFPPRFSGLQFPNYSSELNVNALELDDSALYLCASSWGTSGRGETQYFGPGTRLLVL.

This sequence joins TRBV6-5 and TRBJ2-7; D gene uncertain. CDR1 is MNHEY and CDR2 is SVGAGI in the germline V gene. Trimming stripped 2 bases from V and 0 bases from J, with 8 bases between. This CDR3 has 14 amino acids. The CDR3 loop reads CASSYDVSSYEQYF. Here the CDR3 DNA reads TGTGCCAGCAGTTACGACGTGAGCTCCTACGAGCAGTACTTC.

The rearrangement joins TRBV10-1 to TRBJ2-3, with TRBD2 matching over 12 bases. Unmatched junction bases numbered 8, after V lost 4 bases and J lost 3 bases. Looked up from germline, CDR1 is WNHNN and CDR2 is SYGVQD (reference sequence). The CDR3 loop spans 17 amino acids. CDR3 nucleotides: TGCGCCAGCAGTGGGACGAGACTAGCGGGAGCGACAGATACGCAGTATTTT. Translated: CASSGTRLAGATDTQYF.

The V call is TRBV10-3, the J call TRBJ2-2; D not certain. CDR3 length: 18 residues. CDR1 is ENHRY, CDR2 SYGVKD, per germline. Trimming cost V 2 bases and J 0 bases, with 16 bases left between them. The CDR3: CAISEIGLGNANTGELFF. DNA of the CDR3: TGTGCCATCAGTGAGATAGGGTTAGGAAACGCGAACACCGGGGAGCTGTTTTTT.

The CDR3 is CASMGRAGTSGLYQETQYF. In DNA form, the CDR3 reads TGCGCCAGCATGGGCAGAGCCGGGACTAGCGGATTGTACCAAGAGACCCAGTACTTC. This chain connects TRBV5-1 to TRBJ2-5; 11 bases agree with TRBD2. CDR1 SGHRS and CDR2 YFSETQ come from the germline V gene. The CDR3 spans 19 residues. The junction had 16 bases not matched to a gene; V was cut back by 6 bases and J by 0 bases.